This TCR beta chain comes out of a study of blood T cell repertoires in COVID-19. About the research overall: Acute-phase and convalescent COVID-19 samples originated in the United States, Italy and Spain. T cells, B-cell-depleted T cells, or PBMCs provided the cDNA or gDNA that served as material.

Original analysis: How many nucleated cells were present was estimated from reference gene primer amplification. Assay: immunoSEQ multiplex PCR; the TCRdb copy retains only in-frame clones and omits some. The V and J calls and the clone size are those of that table, but D and trimming were determined from the DNA. The data hold about 180,000 clones, with approximately 85% observed a single time. The germline CDR1 and CDR2 sequences are SGHTA and FQGNSA. V trimming: 0 bases; J trimming: 3 bases; junction bases outside the gene matches: 6. The CDR3 has 18 amino acids. The sample taken for sequencing was peripheral blood. The chain couples TRBV7-2 to TRBJ1-6; TRBD1 agrees at 9 bases. This clonotype originated in a human donor with active or convalescent COVID-19. The donor label of this sample is uncertain. This chain's CDR3 is CASSLAPTGGIYNSPLHF. For the CDR3, the DNA is TGTGCCAGCAGCTTAGCGCCCACAGGGGGCATCTATAATTCACCCCTCCACTTT.